The 5 T cell receptor beta chains given below trace back to one sample, sequenced in a study of T cell responses to AZD1222 COVID-19 vaccine. Assay used: immunoSEQ multiplex PCR; TCRdb lists only in-frame clones, some missing. Counted here are about 150,000 clones, over 80% occurring once; the ten biggest clones make up approximately 9%. The material was peripheral blood, obtained 28 days after the second AZD1222 dose. These receptors all come from an adult who received the AZD1222 COVID-19 vaccine.

This chain links TRBV30 with TRBJ1-6, with D possibly being TRBD1 (6 bases). Looked up from germline, CDR1 is GTSNPN and CDR2 is SVGIG (reference sequence). Trimming pared 3 bases from V and 4 bases from J, leaving 7 bases between. There are 13 residues in the CDR3. CDR3 loop: CAWRTGYNSPLHF. In DNA, the CDR3 is TGTGCCTGGAGGACAGGATATAATTCACCCCTCCACTTT.

This clone occurred once. The chain recombines TRBV11-2 with TRBJ2-6; D gene unclear. Germline loops: CDR1 SGHAT, CDR2 FQNNGV. With 5 bases removed from V and 0 bases from J, the gap between germline ends came to 5 bases. This CDR3 region has 14 residues. The CDR3 bases are TGTGCCAGCAGCCCCGCCTCTGGGGCCAACGTCCTGACTTTC. It is translated as CASSPASGANVLTF.

The chain uses TRBV3-1 (or the pseudogene TRBV3-2) and TRBJ2-5; TRBD2 aligns across 13 bases. V lost 4 bases, J lost 1 base, and 3 bases stayed unmatched. This CDR3 has 16 amino acids. Germline V CDR1 and CDR2: LGHDT, YNNKEL (reference sequence). CDR3 residues: CASSLRLAGGQETQYF. The CDR3 coding sequence is TGTGCCAGCAGCCTCCGACTAGCGGGAGGCCAAGAGACCCAGTACTTC.

On this clone itself: Relative to the germline gene, one junction end is altered; a read error may explain this. The chain has TRBV5-8 and TRBJ2-7; D is possibly TRBD1 (5 bases). Germline V gives CDR1 SGHTS, CDR2 YDEGEE. The CDR3 covers 16 residues. CDR3 protein: CASSLARSGKGYKQYF. CDR3 DNA sequence: TGTGCCAGCAGCTTGGCCAGGTCAGGGAAAGGCTACAAGCAGTACTTC.

This chain uses TRBV30 with TRBJ2-3; the match to TRBD2 covers 15 bases. This CDR3 spans 15 amino acids. V was clipped by 5 bases and J by 1 base; unmatched bases: 1. Per germline, CDR1 GTSNPN and CDR2 SVGIG (reference sequence). CDR3: CAWGLAGGGTDTQYF. The CDR3 DNA reads as TGTGCCTGGGGACTAGCGGGAGGGGGCACAGATACGCAGTATTTT.